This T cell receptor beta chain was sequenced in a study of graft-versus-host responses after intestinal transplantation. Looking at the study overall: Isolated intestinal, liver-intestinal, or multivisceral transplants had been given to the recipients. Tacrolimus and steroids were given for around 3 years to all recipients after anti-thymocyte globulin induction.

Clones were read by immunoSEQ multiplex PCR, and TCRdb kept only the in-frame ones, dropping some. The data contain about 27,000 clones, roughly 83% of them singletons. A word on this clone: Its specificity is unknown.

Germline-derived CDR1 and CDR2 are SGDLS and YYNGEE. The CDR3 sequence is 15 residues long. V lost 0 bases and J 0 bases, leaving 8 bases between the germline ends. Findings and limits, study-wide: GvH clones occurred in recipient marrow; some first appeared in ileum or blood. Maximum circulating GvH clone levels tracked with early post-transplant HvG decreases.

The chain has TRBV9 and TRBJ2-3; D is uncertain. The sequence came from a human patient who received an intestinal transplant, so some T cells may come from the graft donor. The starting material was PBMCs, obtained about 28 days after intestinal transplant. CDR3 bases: TGTGCCAGCAGCGTAGGCGGTAGCAGCACAGATACGCAGTATTTT. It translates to CASSVGGSSTDTQYF.